The next 26 T cell receptor beta chains were all read from a single sample in a study of T cell responses to AZD1222 COVID-19 vaccine (dated by TCRdb to the early 2020s). The time point label for this specimen denotes: baseline before first vaccination. The receptor library was made with the immunoSEQ multiplex PCR assay. This immuneACCESS table, as held by TCRdb, lists in-frame sequences with V and J called but not all clones. Of the missing ones, under half trace to an unresolved V gene in checked studies; the others have no known cause. In all, the sample holds roughly 100,000 clones, and 82% of those were seen once. Jointly, the top ten make up around 5% of the sample. The input for sequencing was peripheral blood, taken on day 0 of AZD1222 vaccination. Source of these receptors: an adult in good health.

The chain employs TRBV2 and TRBJ2-1, with 11 bases aligning to TRBD2. There are 17 residues in the CDR3. Germline V gene lookup returns CDR1 SNHLY and CDR2 FYNNEI. With 7 bases clipped from V and 7 bases from J, the junction kept 15 bases outside the gene matches. The CDR3 loop is CASTFLGGLAVGNEQFF. CDR3 DNA sequence: TGTGCCAGCACCTTCCTGGGGGGACTAGCGGTAGGTAATGAGCAGTTCTTC.

J is TRBJ1-2 and V is TRBV11-2, with D unresolved. Germline-derived CDR1 and CDR2 are SGHAT and FQNNGV. Trimming stripped 8 bases from V and 0 bases from J, with 22 bases between. This CDR3 comprises 17 residues. As DNA, the CDR3 is TGTGCCAGCGGACCTTCTTGGCAGATTCACCCTAACTATGGCTACACCTTC. This encodes CASGPSWQIHPNYGYTF.

This clone has just a few counts. V gene TRBV6-1 combines with J gene TRBJ1-2, with D maybe TRBD1 (5 bases). There are 13 residues in the CDR3. With 2 bases removed from V and 8 bases from J, the gap between germline ends came to 12 bases. Germline assignment: CDR1 MNHNS and CDR2 SASEGT. The CDR3 reads CASSEPGTLGYTF. The CDR3 DNA reads TGTGCCAGCAGTGAACCCGGGACCCTAGGCTACACCTTC.

The V and J genes are TRBV27 and TRBJ1-1, with 10 bases matching TRBD1. CDR1 and CDR2 (germline): MNHEY, SMNVEV (reference sequence). V lost 6 bases, J lost 5 bases, and 12 bases stayed unmatched. The CDR3 is 16 residues long. CDR3 loop: CASRDLTGGVGTEAFF. For the CDR3, the DNA is TGTGCCAGCAGGGACTTGACAGGGGGCGTAGGTACTGAAGCTTTCTTT.

The chain is built from TRBV19 and TRBJ1-2; possibly TRBD1 for D (5 bases). Per germline, CDR1 LNHDA and CDR2 SQIVND (reference sequence). The CDR3 length is 14 residues. V was cut by 6 bases and J by 4 bases, with 15 bases left in between. The CDR3 spells CASSLDNSGYGYTF. The CDR3 DNA follows: TGTGCCAGTAGCCTGGACAATTCCGGCTATGGCTACACCTTC.

The CDR3 DNA sequence: TGCGCCAGCACGCCCCTAGCGGGGGGGATCAATGAGCAGTTCTTC. Encoded protein: CASTPLAGGINEQFF. The chain joins TRBV5-1 to TRBJ2-1, with 12 bases identical to TRBD2. Germline CDR1 reads SGHRS; CDR2 reads YFSETQ. The CDR3 sequence is 15 residues long. V shed 6 bases, J shed 6 bases, and the junction held 7 bases outside the gene matches.

V is TRBV30 and J is TRBJ1-2; 7 bases match TRBD1. This CDR3 contains 13 residues. Germline values: CDR1 GTSNPN, CDR2 SVGIG (reference sequence). Trimming cost V 0 bases and J 5 bases; bases outside gene matches: 3. The CDR3 is CAWSVRGQYGYTF. Written as DNA, the CDR3 is TGTGCCTGGAGTGTACGGGGACAGTATGGCTACACCTTC.

Here the CDR3 DNA reads TGTGCCAGCAGCTTGGGAACAGGGTTAGGGCAGCCCCAGCATTTT. Encoded protein: CASSLGTGLGQPQHF. The V and J genes are TRBV5-5 and TRBJ1-5; maybe TRBD1 (6 bases). This CDR3 region has 15 residues. V was shortened by 0 bases and J by 7 bases, with 14 bases between the two germline ends. CDR1 is SGHKS, CDR2 YYEKEE, per germline (reference sequence).

The chain couples TRBV7-9 to TRBJ2-7; D remains unclear. The length of the CDR3 is 13 residues. With 5 bases removed from V and 3 bases from J, the gap between germline ends came to 11 bases. Germline lookup yields CDR1 SEHNR and CDR2 FQNEAQ (reference sequence). The CDR3, as DNA: TGTGCCAGCAGCACGCCCGAAGGCTACGAGCAGTACTTC. Translating gives CASSTPEGYEQYF.

The V gene is TRBV19, the J gene TRBJ1-1; a weak D match, TRBD1 (6 bases). Trimming left V 7 bases short and J 7 bases short, with 25 bases between. This CDR3 is built from 16 residues. Germline V gene sequence: CDR1 LNHDA, CDR2 SQIVND (reference sequence). The CDR3 loop is CASNDNRESNINEAFF. DNA of the CDR3: TGTGCCAGTAACGATAACAGGGAGTCGAACATTAATGAAGCTTTCTTT. The full variable domain, its missing parts supplied by reference TRBV19 and TRBJ1-1, is DGGITQSPKYLFRKEGQNVTLSCEQNLNHDAMYWYRQDPGQGLRLIYYSQIVNDFQKGDIAEGYSVSREKKESFPLTVTSAQKNPTAFYLCASNDNRESNINEAFFGQGTRLTVV.

The V and J genes are TRBV10-1 and TRBJ2-1; tentatively, D is TRBD2 (6 bases). Trimming removed 8 bases at V and 4 bases at J, with 12 bases between. The CDR3 spans 13 residues. Germline loops: CDR1 WNHNN, CDR2 SYGVQD (reference sequence). The CDR3 DNA follows: TGCGCCAGCGGGTCAGGAGGGTACAATGAGCAGTTCTTC. Protein sequence: CASGSGGYNEQFF.

V is TRBV7-2 and J is TRBJ1-3; maybe TRBD1 (5 bases). This CDR3 has 14 amino acids. The ends were cut back, 0 bases at V and 3 bases at J, with 6 bases in the middle. Per the germline V gene, CDR1 is SGHTA and CDR2 is FQGNSA. CDR3 DNA sequence: TGTGCCAGCAGCTTAGCCGGGGGTGGAAACACCATATATTTT. Its translation: CASSLAGGGNTIYF.

V gene TRBV25-1 combines with J gene TRBJ1-3, with 8 bases matching TRBD1. In germline, CDR1 is MGHDK, CDR2 SYGVNS. V trimming: 7 bases; J trimming: 4 bases; junction bases outside the gene matches: 3. There are 13 residues in the CDR3. As DNA, the CDR3 is TGTGCCAGCATGGACAGGGTCGGAAACACCATATATTTT. Translated: CASMDRVGNTIYF.

V usage is TRBV7-2 and J usage is TRBJ1-3; D is perhaps TRBD1 (6 bases). CDR1 SGHTA and CDR2 FQGNSA come from the germline V gene. The V end lost 5 bases, the J end lost 0 bases, and 11 bases lay between the germline ends. The CDR3 length is 15 residues. CDR3 in amino acids: CASSLQGSSGNTIYF. The CDR3 DNA sequence: TGTGCCAGCAGCCTTCAGGGGAGCTCTGGAAACACCATATATTTT. The entire variable domain, with the rest obtained from reference TRBV7-2 and TRBJ1-3, is as follows: GAGVSQSPSNKVTEKGKDVELRCDPISGHTALYWYRQSLGQGLEFLIYFQGNSAPDKSGLPSDRFSAERTGGSVSTLTIQRTQQEDSAVYLCASSLQGSSGNTIYFGEGSWLTVV.

Comment on this clone: The junction departs from germline at one end; a sequencing error may be responsible. The chain links TRBV2 to TRBJ2-7; no definite D call. The CDR3 consists of 15 residues. The germline CDR1 and CDR2 sequences are SNHLY and FYNNEI. This CDR3 reads CASISRLWLSNEQYF. The DNA of the CDR3 is TGTGCCAGCATTTCTCGCCTTTGGCTCTCCAACGAGCAGTACTTC.

V is TRBV5-4 and J is TRBJ2-5; possibly TRBD2 for D (6 bases). Germline V gives CDR1 SGHNT, CDR2 YYREEE (reference sequence). This CDR3 has 16 amino acids. Trimming took 4 bases from V and 6 from J, leaving 22 bases between them. CDR3 residues: CASSGHGSSSLKTQYF. DNA of the CDR3: TGTGCCAGCAGCGGCCACGGGAGTTCTAGCCTGAAGACCCAGTACTTC.

This chain connects TRBV4-3 to TRBJ1-1, with no clear D. Trimming cost V 3 bases and J 0 bases, with 8 bases left between them. Germline assignment: CDR1 LGHNA and CDR2 YSLEER. The CDR3 has 14 amino acids. In DNA form, the CDR3 reads TGCGCCAGCAGCCATGGACTGCTGAACACTGAAGCTTTCTTT. Amino acid sequence: CASSHGLLNTEAFF.

The chain uses TRBV7-9 and TRBJ2-1, with D tentatively TRBD2 (5 bases). CDR1 SEHNR and CDR2 FQNEAQ come from the germline V gene (reference sequence). Trimming took 1 base from V and 12 from J, leaving 16 bases between them. The CDR3 loop spans 14 amino acids. For the CDR3, the DNA is TGTGCCAGCAGCTTAGACTGGTCCCGAGAGGGGCAGTTCTTC. Protein: CASSLDWSREGQFF.

CDR3 loop: CASSGAGNYGYTF. The CDR3 nucleotides read TGTGCCAGCAGTGGGGCCGGTAACTATGGCTACACCTTC. The chain recombines TRBV25-1 with TRBJ1-2; unclear D gene. The germline V and J ends were trimmed by 4 bases and 1 base, with 7 bases remaining between them. The germline V gene encodes CDR1 MGHDK and CDR2 SYGVNS. This CDR3 contains 13 residues.

The rearrangement uses TRBV7-2 and TRBJ1-2, with D maybe TRBD1 (5 bases). Looked up from germline, CDR1 is SGHTA and CDR2 is FQGNSA. The CDR3 totals 14 residues. Trimming removed 4 bases from V and 7 bases from J, with 16 bases in between. The CDR3 sequence is CASSSNMGPIGYTF. The CDR3, as DNA: TGTGCCAGCAGCTCGAACATGGGACCGATTGGCTACACCTTC.

This clone came up once. The rearrangement links TRBV5-1 to TRBJ2-1, with D possibly called TRBD1 or TRBD2 (5 bases each). The V gene's germline CDR1 is SGHRS and CDR2 YFSETQ. V was cut by 3 bases and J by 4 bases, with 14 bases left in between. The CDR3 contains 15 residues. This CDR3 reads CASSWDPGGYNEQFF. For the CDR3, the DNA is TGCGCCAGCAGCTGGGACCCCGGCGGGTACAATGAGCAGTTCTTC.

The chain joins TRBV6-2 or TRBV6-3 to TRBJ2-1; 7 bases match TRBD1. V lost 2 bases to trimming and J lost 4 bases; unmatched junction nucleotides: 11. CDR1 is MNHEY and CDR2 is SVGEGT in the germline V gene. The CDR3 sequence is 17 residues long. The CDR3 sequence is CASSYLKTGQLYNEQFF. The CDR3 region has the DNA TGTGCCAGCAGTTACCTAAAAACGGGACAGCTTTACAATGAGCAGTTCTTC.

The V call is TRBV14, the J call TRBJ2-7; TRBD2 agrees at 8 bases. J was trimmed by 5 bases and V by 2 bases; bases with no gene match: 5. CDR3 length: 14 residues. The germline gives CDR1 SGHDN, CDR2 FVKESK. CDR3 sequence (DNA): TGTGCCAGCAGCCAATTAACTAGCGGCAACGAGCAGTACTTC. Encoded protein: CASSQLTSGNEQYF.

This chain uses TRBV18 with TRBJ1-1; TRBD1 is a possible D gene (6 bases). CDR3 length equals 14 residues. In germline, CDR1 is KGHSH, CDR2 LQKENI. Trimming cost V 4 bases and J 4 bases, with 13 bases left between them. CDR3 coding DNA: TGTGCCAGCTCACTAAGTACAGGGACCACTGAAGCTTTCTTT. Its translation: CASSLSTGTTEAFF.

This chain uses TRBV12-3 or TRBV12-4 with TRBJ1-3; D not resolved. This CDR3 spans 12 amino acids. V lost 3 bases and J lost 9, with 9 bases in between. CDR3 sequence reads: CASSLGKGTIYF. The CDR3, as DNA: TGTGCCAGCAGTTTGGGGAAGGGCACCATATATTTT.

The V call is TRBV30, the J call TRBJ1-6; 7 bases are a match to TRBD1. The germline V gene has CDR1 GTSNPN and CDR2 SVGIG (reference sequence). With V trimmed by 1 base and J by 9 bases, 9 bases remained unmatched. This CDR3 has 15 residues. The CDR3 nucleotides read TGTGCCTGGAGTGAGGGGGCCCGGGGACGTTCACCCCTCCACTTT. This encodes CAWSEGARGRSPLHF.